This T cell receptor (beta chain) was sequenced in a study of blood T cell repertoires in COVID-19. About the study: Material from acute and convalescent COVID-19 was sourced from the United States, Italy and Spain. T cells, B-cell-depleted T cells, or PBMCs supplied cDNA or gDNA.

How the authors handled the data: By means of reference gene primer amplification, nucleated cell counts were estimated. Using immunoSEQ multiplex PCR, the repertoire was profiled, and TCRdb retains in-frame clones only, with some absent. The V and J calls and the clone size are those of that table, but D and trimming were determined from the DNA. The sample lists around 120,000 clones, approximately 80% seen once, with around 2.5% in the top ten. CDR3 length: 13 residues. Trimming took 5 bases from V and 2 from J, leaving 10 bases between them. CDR1 is LNHNV and CDR2 is YYDKDF in the germline V gene (reference sequence).

Input material: peripheral blood. This chain links TRBV15 with TRBJ2-7, with D perhaps matching TRBD1 (6 bases). This sequence was found in a man aged 50 to 59 with acute or convalescent COVID-19. CDR3 loop: CATSRGQTYEQYF. CDR3 in DNA: TGTGCCACCAGCCGAGGACAGACCTACGAGCAGTACTTC.